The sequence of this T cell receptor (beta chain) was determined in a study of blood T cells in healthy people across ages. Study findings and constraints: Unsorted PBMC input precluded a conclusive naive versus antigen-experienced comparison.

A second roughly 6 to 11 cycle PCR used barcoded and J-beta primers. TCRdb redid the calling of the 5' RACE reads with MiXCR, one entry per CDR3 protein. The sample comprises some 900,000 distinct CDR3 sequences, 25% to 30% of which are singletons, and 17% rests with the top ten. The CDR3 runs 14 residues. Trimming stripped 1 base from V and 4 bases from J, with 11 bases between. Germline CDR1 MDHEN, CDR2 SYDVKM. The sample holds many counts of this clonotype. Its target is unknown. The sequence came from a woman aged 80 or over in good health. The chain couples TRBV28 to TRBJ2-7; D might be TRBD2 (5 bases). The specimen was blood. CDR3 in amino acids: CASSLSRSVYEQYF. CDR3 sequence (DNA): TGTGCCAGCAGTTTATCTCGTAGCGTTTACGAGCAGTACTTC.